This TCR beta chain is drawn from a study of blood T cell repertoires in COVID-19. There are a few counts of this clone. Methods used by the authors: Quantification of nucleated cells was approximated via reference gene primer amplification. The method was immunoSEQ multiplex PCR; TCRdb's version includes in-frame clones alone and lacks a portion of them. D and trimming come from the DNA, and the V and J calls and clone size come from that table. There are around 130,000 clones in the sample; about 89% occur only once, and 18% lies in the top ten. The specimen was peripheral blood. The TCR was taken from a man aged 50 to 59 with active or convalescent COVID-19.

The CDR3: CASSPGGGGYEQYF. DNA for the CDR3: TGTGCCAGCAGCCCTGGGGGCGGGGGTTACGAGCAGTACTTC. The rearrangement links TRBV7-9 to TRBJ2-7; D might be TRBD2 (7 bases). V was shortened by 5 bases and J by 4 bases, with 15 bases between the two germline ends. The CDR3 contains 14 residues. Germline V lookup: CDR1 SEHNR, CDR2 FQNEAQ (reference sequence).